Following are 20 T cell receptor beta chains from one sample sequenced in a study of blood T cell repertoires in COVID-19. Profiled with immunoSEQ multiplex PCR; TCRdb holds only in-frame clones, not every one. The table lists about 190,000 clones, roughly 89% of them singletons. The sequenced sample was peripheral blood. The receptors derive from a man between 50 and 59 years old with acute or convalescent COVID-19.

The chain employs TRBV6-2 or TRBV6-3 and TRBJ2-7, with TRBD2 identical over 8 bases. The CDR3 extends over 15 amino acids. The V segment lost 3 bases and the J segment 6 bases; nucleotides outside the gene matches: 10. Germline CDR1 and CDR2: MNHEY and SVGEGT. The CDR3: CASSYGRGTRSEQYV. CDR3 coding DNA: TGTGCCAGCAGTTATGGCCGCGGGACTAGGTCCGAGCAGTACGTC.

This chain connects TRBV9 to TRBJ2-3; D perhaps matches TRBD2 (7 bases). Germline lookup yields CDR1 SGDLS and CDR2 YYNGEE. V gave up 3 bases and J gave up 4 bases, with 12 bases separating them. This CDR3 comprises 14 residues. The CDR3 sequence: CASSAKGGADTQYF. The CDR3 DNA is TGTGCCAGCAGCGCAAAGGGGGGGGCAGATACGCAGTATTTT.

This chain links TRBV3-1 (or the pseudogene TRBV3-2) with TRBJ2-5; 8 bases agree with TRBD2. V trimming: 2 bases; J trimming: 4 bases; junction bases outside the gene matches: 9. Germline V gene data show CDR1 as LGHDT and CDR2 as YNNKEL (reference sequence). The length of the CDR3 is 16 residues. CDR3 in amino acids: CASSQLAGPGGETQYF. DNA of the CDR3: TGTGCCAGCAGCCAACTAGCGGGCCCGGGAGGAGAGACCCAGTACTTC.

V and J are TRBV7-2 and TRBJ1-5; the D is unclear. Germline assignment: CDR1 SGHTA and CDR2 FQGNSA. V lost 5 bases, J lost 4 bases, and 6 bases lay in between. CDR3 length: 12 residues. The CDR3 loop is CASSRTNQPQHF. The CDR3 DNA is TGTGCCAGCAGCCGGACTAATCAGCCCCAGCATTTT.

The V call is TRBV10-3, the J call TRBJ2-7, with 9 nucleotides matching TRBD1. CDR1 and CDR2 from the germline V gene are ENHRY and SYGVKD. V shed 7 bases, J shed 5 bases, and the junction held 9 bases outside the gene matches. The CDR3 sequence is 14 residues long. CDR3: CAIKPGQGYNEQYF. The CDR3 nucleotides are TGTGCCATCAAGCCGGGACAGGGTTACAACGAGCAGTACTTC.

Turning to this clone: This sample includes further DNA sequences coding for the same CDR3. The genes are TRBV6-5 and TRBJ1-1, with TRBD1 matching over 10 bases. Trimming at V came to 7 bases and at J to 1 base, leaving 3 bases not matched to a gene. Looked up from germline, CDR1 is MNHEY and CDR2 is SVGAGI. This CDR3 is 14 amino acids long. The DNA of the CDR3 is TGTGCCAGCACCCGGACAGGGGGGAACACTGAAGCTTTCTTT. Encoded protein: CASTRTGGNTEAFF.

This clone was counted once. DNA of the CDR3: TGCGCCAGCAGTGACCCCACTGAGACAGGGGGCCACGAGCAGTACTTC. Its protein product is CASSDPTETGGHEQYF. The gene calls are TRBV10-2 and TRBJ2-7, with 10 bases matching TRBD1. Trimming took 3 bases from V and 5 from J; bases not matched to a gene: 10. Germline-derived CDR1 and CDR2 are WSHSY and SAAADI. This CDR3 spans 16 amino acids.

The genes are TRBV30 and TRBJ1-1; D gene ambiguous. Looked up from germline, CDR1 is GTSNPN and CDR2 is SVGIG (reference sequence). Trimming pared 4 bases from V and 8 bases from J, leaving 11 bases between. CDR3 length: 11 amino acids. The CDR3 here is CAWNDRGEAFF. In nucleotides, the CDR3 is TGTGCCTGGAATGATCGGGGAGAAGCTTTCTTT.

The CDR3 here is CASSYSRENPYNEQFF. The CDR3, as DNA: TGTGCCAGCAGTTACTCGAGGGAGAACCCCTACAATGAGCAGTTCTTC. This chain uses TRBV6-2 or TRBV6-3 with TRBJ2-1; D might be TRBD2 (5 bases). Trimming took off 0 bases at V and 2 bases at J, with 11 bases between the two ends. Germline V gives CDR1 MNHEY, CDR2 SVGEGT. The CDR3 has 16 residues.

The J gene is TRBJ2-3, the V gene TRBV10-1; D is possibly TRBD2 (7 bases). V was trimmed by 0 bases and J by 5 bases, leaving 18 bases between them. The CDR3 is 17 amino acids. In germline, CDR1 is WNHNN, CDR2 SYGVQD (reference sequence). Here the CDR3 reads CASSESPGQRGQDTQYF. DNA of the CDR3: TGCGCCAGCAGTGAGTCCCCTGGACAGCGGGGCCAAGATACGCAGTATTTT.

The rearrangement uses TRBV6-2 or TRBV6-3 and TRBJ2-7, with 8 bases identical to TRBD1. The CDR3 spans 13 residues. V shed 2 bases, J shed 7 bases, and the junction held 4 bases outside the gene matches. The germline V gene encodes CDR1 MNHEY and CDR2 SVGEGT. DNA of the CDR3: TGTGCCAGCAGTTACCAGGGGGCGAGGGAGCAGTACGTC. It yields the protein CASSYQGAREQYV.

This clone was recorded once. The rearrangement links TRBV18 to TRBJ1-4; D may be TRBD1 (6 bases). V was cut by 6 bases and J by 4 bases, with 15 bases left in between. CDR1 and CDR2 from the germline V gene are KGHSH and LQKENI. This CDR3 contains 15 residues. The CDR3 nucleotides are TGTGCCAGCTCGCAGGACAGTTGGGTTAATGAAAAACTGTTTTTT. It specifies CASSQDSWVNEKLFF.

The sample holds a few counts of this clone. The chain carries TRBV18 and TRBJ2-7; possibly TRBD1 for D (6 bases). This CDR3 region has 13 residues. V gave up 3 bases and J gave up 4 bases, with 10 bases separating them. Germline loops: CDR1 KGHSH, CDR2 LQKENI. CDR3 loop: CASSPDRNYEQYF. The CDR3, as DNA: TGTGCCAGCTCACCGGACAGAAATTACGAGCAGTACTTC.

J is TRBJ1-5 and V is TRBV27, with 7 bases fitting TRBD1. CDR3 size: 14 residues. V shed 5 bases, J shed 6 bases, and the junction held 7 bases outside the gene matches. Germline CDR1 is MNHEY and CDR2 is SMNVEV (reference sequence). This chain's CDR3 is CASSHRGSGQPQHF. The CDR3 DNA sequence: TGTGCCAGCAGTCACAGGGGCTCGGGTCAGCCCCAGCATTTT.

V gene TRBV7-9 combines with J gene TRBJ1-4; a possible D gene is TRBD1 (5 bases). CDR3 length equals 14 residues. The V end lost 4 bases, the J end lost 7 bases, and 13 bases lay between the germline ends. In germline, CDR1 is SEHNR, CDR2 FQNEAQ (reference sequence). For the CDR3, the DNA is TGTGCCAGCAGCTCCACCGGACAATTTGAAAAACTGTTTTTT. Translating it yields CASSSTGQFEKLFF.

The chain combines TRBV6-1 with TRBJ2-1, with a possible D match to TRBD2 (5 bases). Germline V gives CDR1 MNHNS, CDR2 SASEGT. Trimming removed 4 bases from V and 7 bases from J, with 5 bases in between. The CDR3 has 11 residues. CDR3 loop: CASSAGNEQFF. The CDR3 region has the DNA TGTGCCAGCAGTGCGGGGAATGAGCAGTTCTTC.

The J gene is TRBJ1-1, the V gene TRBV11-2; TRBD1 is a possible D gene (6 bases). This CDR3 is built from 13 residues. V was trimmed by 3 bases and J by 6 bases, leaving 11 bases between them. CDR1 is SGHAT, CDR2 FQNNGV, per germline. CDR3 residues: CASSFKGGAEAFF. The CDR3, as DNA: TGTGCCAGCAGCTTTAAAGGGGGTGCTGAAGCTTTCTTT.

V usage is TRBV4-3 and J usage is TRBJ2-1, with D maybe TRBD1 (5 bases). This CDR3 is built from 17 residues. From germline, CDR1 is LGHNA and CDR2 YSLEER. Trimming stripped 0 bases from V and 0 bases from J, with 12 bases between. CDR3 coding DNA: TGCGCCAGCAGCCAAGAATACAGGACCCGCTCCTACAATGAGCAGTTCTTC. Amino acid sequence: CASSQEYRTRSYNEQFF.

The CDR3: CASSPDQGADTEAFF. The CDR3 region has the DNA TGTGCCAGCAGCCCGGATCAGGGGGCTGACACTGAAGCTTTCTTT. The rearrangement links TRBV7-2 to TRBJ1-1; 8 bases fit TRBD1. J gave up 3 bases and V 5 bases, and 8 bases lay outside the gene matches. CDR3 length: 15 residues. The germline V gene has CDR1 SGHTA and CDR2 FQGNSA.

The table lists this clone with a few counts. The chain uses TRBV11-2 and TRBJ2-2; D possibly corresponds to TRBD2 (6 bases). The CDR3 has 15 residues. Germline V gene lookup returns CDR1 SGHAT and CDR2 FQNNGV. Trimming shortened V by 4 bases and J by 4 bases, and 13 bases separated the two germline ends. The CDR3 bases are TGTGCCAGCAGCTCGCAATACGGGGGCACCGGGGAGCTGTTTTTT. It yields the protein CASSSQYGGTGELFF.